The next 3 T cell receptor beta chains were all read from a single sample in a study of T-cell memory formation after mild COVID-19. TCRdb reprocessed the 5' RACE reads with MiXCR, giving one entry per CDR3 protein. The sample shows 450,000 or so distinct CDR3 sequences, roughly 20% of them seen only once. Specimen: PBMCs or a T cell subset sorted from them (not recorded which). The origin of the receptors is an adult woman who had mild COVID-19 (a few samples of this study predate the infection). Cell type and time point are not known.

This clonotype has just a few counts. The rearrangement uses TRBV20-1 and TRBJ1-1; 12 bases line up with TRBD1. CDR3 length: 16 amino acids. Germline V gives CDR1 DFQATT, CDR2 SNEGSKA (reference sequence). The ends lost 4 bases at V and 3 bases at J; junction bases unmatched: 9. CDR3 region: CSAKTPGQGADTEAFF. DNA for the CDR3: TGCAGTGCTAAAACCCCGGGACAGGGGGCCGACACTGAAGCTTTCTTT.

This clonotype was seen a few times. The chain employs TRBV7-9 and TRBJ1-4; 8 positions agree with TRBD1. The germline gives CDR1 SEHNR, CDR2 FQNEAQ (reference sequence). V lost 4 bases to trimming and J lost 8 bases; unmatched junction nucleotides: 9. The CDR3 sequence is 15 residues long. The CDR3 loop is CASSSNRGLDEKLFF. In DNA, the CDR3 is TGTGCCAGCAGCTCAAACAGGGGGTTGGACGAAAAACTGTTTTTT.

The chain has TRBV29-1 and TRBJ1-4; D may be TRBD1 (5 bases). Germline V gene sequence: CDR1 SQVTM, CDR2 ANQGSEA. The CDR3 loop spans 13 amino acids. V lost 0 bases, J lost 10 bases, and 12 bases lay in between. For the CDR3, the DNA is TGCAGCGTTGAAGACAGGGAAAGGCTAAAACTGTTTTTT. Translated, it gives CSVEDRERLKLFF.